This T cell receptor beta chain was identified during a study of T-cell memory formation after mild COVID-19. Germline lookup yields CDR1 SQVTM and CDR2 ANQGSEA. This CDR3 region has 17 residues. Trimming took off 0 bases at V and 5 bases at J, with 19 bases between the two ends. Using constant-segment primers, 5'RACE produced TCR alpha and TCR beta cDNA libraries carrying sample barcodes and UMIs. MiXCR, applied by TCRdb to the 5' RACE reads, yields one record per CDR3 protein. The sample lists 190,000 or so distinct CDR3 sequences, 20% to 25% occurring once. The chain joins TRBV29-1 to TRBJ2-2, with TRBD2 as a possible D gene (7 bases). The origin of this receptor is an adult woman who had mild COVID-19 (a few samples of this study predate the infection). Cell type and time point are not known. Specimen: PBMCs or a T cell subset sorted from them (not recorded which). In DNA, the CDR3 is TGCAGCGTTGAAGATCGATTATTCGGGGGGCGGACCGGGGAGCTGTTTTTT. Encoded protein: CSVEDRLFGGRTGELFF.